Below are 23 T cell receptor beta chains sequenced from a single sample in a study of blood T cell repertoires in COVID-19. Clones were sequenced by immunoSEQ multiplex PCR, and TCRdb holds only the in-frame ones, with some missing. The repertoire holds about 260,000 clones, with roughly 89% as singletons. Sequenced input: peripheral blood. Every receptor here comes from a woman aged 40 to 49 who had recovered from COVID-19.

The V call is TRBV18, the J call TRBJ2-7; TRBD1 matches 9 bases. Trimming at V came to 2 bases and at J to 7 bases, leaving 9 bases not matched to a gene. CDR3 length: 15 residues. Germline V gene sequence: CDR1 KGHSH, CDR2 LQKENI. The CDR3 here is CASSPTPGQGKEQYF. The CDR3 region has the DNA TGTGCCAGCTCACCAACCCCGGGACAGGGTAAGGAGCAGTACTTC.

V is TRBV3-1 (or the pseudogene TRBV3-2) and J is TRBJ1-2; D uncertain. Trimming cost V 0 bases and J 3 bases, with 5 bases left between them. The length of the CDR3 is 13 residues. Germline CDR1 is LGHDT and CDR2 is YNNKEL (reference sequence). The CDR3 sequence is CASSQDLDYGYTF. CDR3 nucleotide sequence: TGTGCCAGCAGCCAAGATCTCGACTATGGCTACACCTTC.

This rearrangement joins TRBV5-6 to TRBJ2-7; possibly TRBD1 for D (6 bases). Germline lookup yields CDR1 SGHDT and CDR2 YYEEEE. V gave up 1 base and J gave up 4 bases, with 12 bases separating them. This CDR3 spans 14 amino acids. DNA of the CDR3: TGTGCCAGCAGCTTGTGGGGGCAGAGATACGAGCAGTACTTC. Translation gives CASSLWGQRYEQYF.

The chain recombines TRBV10-1 with TRBJ2-6; no firm D call. The V and J ends lost 1 base and 4 bases respectively, with 14 bases between them. The germline V gene encodes CDR1 WNHNN and CDR2 SYGVQD (reference sequence). The CDR3 extends over 17 amino acids. CDR3 coding DNA: TGCGCCAGCAGTGAGTACATTGCGACAACCGGGGCCAACGTCCTGACTTTC. It yields the protein CASSEYIATTGANVLTF.

The genes are TRBV2 and TRBJ1-1; D uncertain. The germline V gene encodes CDR1 SNHLY and CDR2 FYNNEI. V dropped 1 base and J dropped 4 bases, with 7 bases sitting between them. The CDR3 is 13 amino acids. In nucleotides, the CDR3 is TGTGCCAGCAGTGAAGGGGAGGGCACTGAAGCTTTCTTT. Protein product: CASSEGEGTEAFF.

The chain couples TRBV20-1 to TRBJ2-5; 12 nucleotides agree with TRBD2. Germline CDR1 and CDR2: DFQATT and SNEGSKA (reference sequence). V lost 3 bases and J lost 5; bases outside the gene matches: 1. The CDR3 runs 13 residues. The CDR3 DNA reads TGCAGTGCTAGTGGGACTAGCGGGGAGACCCAGTACTTC. Protein sequence: CSASGTSGETQYF.

The V and J genes are TRBV5-1 and TRBJ2-3; D possibly corresponds to TRBD1 (5 bases). V was shortened by 0 bases and J by 2 bases, with 10 bases between the two germline ends. CDR1 is SGHRS and CDR2 is YFSETQ in the germline V gene. The CDR3 loop spans 15 amino acids. The CDR3 DNA reads as TGCGCCAGCAGCTTGGTCCAGGGATACACAGATACGCAGTATTTT. Translating gives CASSLVQGYTDTQYF.

DNA for the CDR3: TGTGCCAGCAGTTTATACAACTCCTACGAGCAGTACTTC. Translated, it gives CASSLYNSYEQYF. The rearrangement links TRBV27 to TRBJ2-7; no firm D call. Between the trimmed V and J ends, which lost 1 base and 0 bases, there was a span of 4 bases. The CDR3 covers 13 residues. The germline V gene has CDR1 MNHEY and CDR2 SMNVEV (reference sequence).

This clone was seen once. This chain joins TRBV27 and TRBJ1-1, with 9 bases lining up with TRBD1. In germline, CDR1 is MNHEY, CDR2 SMNVEV (reference sequence). There are 15 residues in the CDR3. The V segment lost 6 bases and the J segment 1 base; nucleotides outside the gene matches: 6. CDR3 in DNA: TGTGCCAGCAGACCCACGGGACAGGGGAACACTGAAGCTTTCTTT. Its translation is CASRPTGQGNTEAFF.

V usage is TRBV10-3 and J usage is TRBJ2-7, with D tentatively TRBD2 (6 bases). The CDR3 consists of 13 residues. V was trimmed by 0 bases and J by 4 bases, leaving 7 bases between them. Germline CDR1 reads ENHRY; CDR2 reads SYGVKD. The CDR3: CAISESREYEQYF. The CDR3 bases are TGTGCCATCAGTGAGTCGCGGGAATACGAGCAGTACTTC.

This clone was detected once. One end of the junction does not line up with germline, which may come from a read error. V is TRBV10-2 and J is TRBJ1-6; D remains ambiguous. The CDR3 runs 14 residues. From germline, CDR1 is WSHSY and CDR2 SAAADI. CDR3 sequence: CASSADDFPVLSYF. The CDR3 DNA reads TGCGCCAGCAGTGCCGATGATTTTCCGGTGCTTTCGTACTTT.

CDR3 sequence: CATSDPGQKETQYF. The CDR3 nucleotides are TGTGCCACCAGTGACCCGGGACAGAAAGAGACCCAGTACTTC. The chain combines TRBV24-1 with TRBJ2-5; 7 bases agree with TRBD1. CDR3 length: 14 residues. CDR1 is KGHDR and CDR2 is SFDVKD in the germline V gene. V trimming: 4 bases; J trimming: 3 bases; junction bases outside the gene matches: 4.

This chain joins TRBV28 and TRBJ2-7, with D possibly TRBD1 on 6 matching bases. CDR3 length equals 15 residues. Germline-derived CDR1 and CDR2 are MDHEN and SYDVKM. V gave up 6 bases and J gave up 5 bases, with 20 bases separating them. This CDR3 reads CASSLIRGGVHEQYF. The CDR3 DNA reads TGTGCCAGCAGCCTCATCAGGGGTGGGGTCCACGAGCAGTACTTC. The full variable domain, rest sourced from reference TRBV28 and TRBJ2-7, is DVKVTQSSRYLVKRTGEKVFLECVQDMDHENMFWYRQDPGLGLRLIYFSYDVKMKEKGDIPEGYSVSREKKERFSLILESASTNQTSMYLCASSLIRGGVHEQYFGPGTRLTVT.

This clone was counted a few times. The chain employs TRBV5-6 and TRBJ2-7; 8 bases match TRBD1. The CDR3 covers 15 residues. Trimming took 3 bases from V and 0 from J; bases not matched to a gene: 5. Germline lookup yields CDR1 SGHDT and CDR2 YYEEEE. The CDR3: CASSSGQGFSYEQYF. The CDR3, as DNA: TGTGCCAGCAGCTCAGGACAGGGATTCTCCTACGAGCAGTACTTC.

This chain uses TRBV15 with TRBJ2-1, with a weak D call TRBD2 (6 bases). CDR1 and CDR2 (germline): LNHNV, YYDKDF (reference sequence). The CDR3 covers 18 residues. V was shortened by 3 bases and J by 5 bases, with 23 bases between the two germline ends. The CDR3 sequence: CATSRGPYRGKLDNEQFF. As DNA, the CDR3 is TGTGCCACCAGCAGGGGGCCATATCGGGGGAAGTTGGACAATGAGCAGTTCTTC.

The gene calls are TRBV28 and TRBJ2-6; no clear D. This CDR3 has 18 amino acids. Germline-derived CDR1 and CDR2 are MDHEN and SYDVKM. The V gene lost 6 bases and the J gene lost 11 bases, with 29 bases spanning the gap. As DNA, the CDR3 is TGTGCCAGCAGATCAAGTTGGGCTCCAGTCCTAAAAGACCACGTCCTGACTTTC. It specifies CASRSSWAPVLKDHVLTF.

CDR3 amino acids: CASSPRDKGSEQYF. As DNA, the CDR3 is TGTGCCAGCTCACCACGGGACAAGGGCAGCGAGCAGTACTTC. This rearrangement joins TRBV18 to TRBJ2-7; D is possibly TRBD1 (6 bases). V was cut by 1 base and J by 6 bases, with 13 bases left in between. Germline-derived CDR1 and CDR2 are KGHSH and LQKENI. The CDR3 extends over 14 amino acids.

V gene TRBV10-3 combines with J gene TRBJ2-7, with 9 bases lining up with TRBD1. CDR3 length equals 12 residues. J lost 3 bases, V lost 11 bases, and 5 bases had no gene match. Germline V gene data show CDR1 as ENHRY and CDR2 as SYGVKD. The CDR3 reads CASGTGIYEQYF. CDR3 bases: TGTGCCTCCGGGACAGGGATCTACGAGCAGTACTTC.

The V and J genes are TRBV7-8 and TRBJ1-1; 11 bases are a match to TRBD1. CDR1 and CDR2 from the germline V gene are SGHVS and FQNEAQ. V lost 5 bases, J lost 1 base, and 6 bases stayed unmatched. This CDR3 is built from 16 residues. The CDR3 DNA reads TGTGCCAGCAGCCCTGGGACAGGGGGACCGAACACTGAAGCTTTCTTT. The encoded protein is CASSPGTGGPNTEAFF.

The chain recombines TRBV19 with TRBJ1-2; 10 bases match TRBD1. CDR3 length equals 15 residues. Germline trimming cut 9 bases from V and 5 bases from J; bases unmatched to any gene: 12. CDR1 and CDR2 from the germline V gene are LNHDA and SQIVND (reference sequence). The DNA for the CDR3 is TGTGCCAGCCAGGCCCTTGGGACAGGGGAATATGGCTACACCTTC. This codes for CASQALGTGEYGYTF.

Only one count was recorded for this clone. This chain uses TRBV2 with TRBJ2-7, with 11 bases matching TRBD1. The CDR3 has 14 amino acids. V gave up 6 bases and J gave up 6 bases; unmatched junction bases: 7. In germline, CDR1 is SNHLY, CDR2 FYNNEI. CDR3 region: CASSARTGGGEQYF. In DNA form, the CDR3 reads TGTGCCAGCAGCGCGAGGACAGGGGGCGGCGAGCAGTACTTC.

This chain uses TRBV7-2 with TRBJ2-5; D possibly corresponds to TRBD1 (7 bases). V gave up 3 bases and J gave up 5 bases, with 13 bases separating them. This CDR3 has 14 residues. Germline values: CDR1 SGHTA, CDR2 FQGNSA. The CDR3: CASSFQGGGETQYF. The CDR3 nucleotides read TGTGCCAGCAGCTTTCAGGGGGGCGGTGAGACCCAGTACTTC.

J is TRBJ2-1 and V is TRBV19; 8 positions match TRBD2. Germline V gene sequence: CDR1 LNHDA, CDR2 SQIVND (reference sequence). The CDR3 totals 20 residues. V dropped 3 bases and J dropped 6; count of bases not matched to a gene: 22. The CDR3 nucleotides are TGTGCCAGTAGTATCTTCGCAGCTACCCCGGGACTAGGGCTGCTCAATGAGCAGTTCTTC. Translating gives CASSIFAATPGLGLLNEQFF.